The T cell receptor beta chain under discussion was sequenced for a study of early T cells in non-severe SARS-CoV-2 infection. Overall study: Sequencing input comprised bulk RNA from unsorted whole blood; chain pairing was not available.

Unique molecular identifiers were attached to individual cDNA molecules. TCRdb ran MiXCR on the 5' RACE reads and lists one entry per CDR3 protein. The table records 55,000 to 75,000 distinct CDR3 sequences, roughly a tenth of them present only once. The study's findings and limits: Anti-spike CD8 responses were favored in VDJdb matching, and private and CD4 specificities were missed.

The CDR3 length is 14 residues. V gave up 4 bases and J gave up 3 bases; unmatched junction bases: 3. Germline V gene lookup returns CDR1 SGHRS and CDR2 YFSETQ. This clonotype was observed at least ten times. Its antigen remains unidentified. Sequencing input: whole blood. The TCR was taken from an adult who was a healthcare worker with PCR-confirmed SARS-CoV-2 infection or an uninfected control (not recorded which). The chain joins TRBV5-1 to TRBJ2-3; 9 positions match TRBD1. CDR3 in DNA: TGCGCCAGCAGCCCGGGACAGGGTACAGATACGCAGTATTTT. Protein sequence: CASSPGQGTDTQYF.